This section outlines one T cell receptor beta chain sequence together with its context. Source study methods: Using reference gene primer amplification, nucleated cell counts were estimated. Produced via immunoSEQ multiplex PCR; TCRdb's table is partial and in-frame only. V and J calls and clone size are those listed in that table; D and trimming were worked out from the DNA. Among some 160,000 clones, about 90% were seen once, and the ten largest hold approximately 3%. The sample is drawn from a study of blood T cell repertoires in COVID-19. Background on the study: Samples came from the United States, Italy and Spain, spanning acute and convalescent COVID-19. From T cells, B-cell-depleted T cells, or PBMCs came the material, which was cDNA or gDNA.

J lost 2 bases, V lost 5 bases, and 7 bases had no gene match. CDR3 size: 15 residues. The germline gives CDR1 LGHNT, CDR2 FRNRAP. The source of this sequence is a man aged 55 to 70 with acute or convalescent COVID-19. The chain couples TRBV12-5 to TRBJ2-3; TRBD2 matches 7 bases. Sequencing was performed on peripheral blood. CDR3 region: CASGTGDYHTDTQYF. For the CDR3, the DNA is TGTGCTAGTGGTACCGGGGACTACCACACAGATACGCAGTATTTT.